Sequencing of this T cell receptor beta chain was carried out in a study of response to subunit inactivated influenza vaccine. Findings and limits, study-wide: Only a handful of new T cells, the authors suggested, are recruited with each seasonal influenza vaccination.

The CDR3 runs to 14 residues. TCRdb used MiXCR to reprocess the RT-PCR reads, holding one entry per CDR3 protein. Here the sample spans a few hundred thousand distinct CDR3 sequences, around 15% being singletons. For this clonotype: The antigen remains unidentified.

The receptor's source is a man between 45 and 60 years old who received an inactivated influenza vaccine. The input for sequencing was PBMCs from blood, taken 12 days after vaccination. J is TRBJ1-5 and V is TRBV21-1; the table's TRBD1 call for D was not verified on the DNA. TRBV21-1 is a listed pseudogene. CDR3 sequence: CASSKAGGRQPQHF. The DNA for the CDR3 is TGTGCCAGCAGCAAAGCTGGGGGGCGTCAGCCCCAGCATTTT.